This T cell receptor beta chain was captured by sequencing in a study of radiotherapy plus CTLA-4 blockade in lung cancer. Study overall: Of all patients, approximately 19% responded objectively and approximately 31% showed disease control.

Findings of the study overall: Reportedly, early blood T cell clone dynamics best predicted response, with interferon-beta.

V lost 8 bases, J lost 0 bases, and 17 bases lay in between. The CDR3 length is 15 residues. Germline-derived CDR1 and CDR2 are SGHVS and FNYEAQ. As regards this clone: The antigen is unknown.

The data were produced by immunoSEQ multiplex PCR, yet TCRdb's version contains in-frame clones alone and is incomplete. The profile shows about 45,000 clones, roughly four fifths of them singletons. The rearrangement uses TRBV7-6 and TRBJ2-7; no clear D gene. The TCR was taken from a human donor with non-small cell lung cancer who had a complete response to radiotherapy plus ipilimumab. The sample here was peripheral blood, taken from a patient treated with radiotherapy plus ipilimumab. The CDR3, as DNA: TGTGCCAGCGGGCTTGGGTGGGCGAGCTCCTACGAGCAGTACTTC. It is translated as CASGLGWASSYEQYF.